This T cell receptor (beta chain) was captured by sequencing in a study of breast tumors, draining lymph nodes, adjacent tissues. Study outcomes and limitations: Tumor repertoires ranked between lymph nodes and nontumor tissue in diversity, with V and J gene preferences.

Germline-derived CDR1 and CDR2 are SGHRS and YFSETQ. The CDR3 covers 14 residues. Deletions cut 3 bases from V and 8 bases from J, with 17 bases between. Breast cancer patients provided tissue from their axillary draining lymph nodes. Each CDR3 protein gets one entry after TCRdb re-called the multiplex PCR reads with MiXCR. Among around 290,000 distinct CDR3 sequences, 30% to 35% were seen once, and the ten largest hold approximately 1%. Worth noting for this clonotype: Its cognate antigen is unknown. A much larger clone differs from this one at a single base, so this may be a read error.

V and J are TRBV5-1 and TRBJ2-5; tentative D call: TRBD1 (6 bases). Sequencing was carried out using axillary lymph node tissue. This clonotype was obtained from a female donor with breast cancer. Some clones in this sample may be carry-over from other donors' samples. The chain's CDR3 is CASSWDKQFDTQYF. CDR3 coding DNA: TGCGCCAGCAGCTGGGACAAGCAGTTCGACACCCAGTACTTC.